Shown below are 32 T cell receptor beta chains from a single sample sequenced in a study of blood T cell repertoires in COVID-19. The table came from immunoSEQ multiplex PCR; TCRdb's copy has only in-frame clones and leaves some out. The repertoire consists of tens of thousands of clones, with over 75% occurring once and the leading ten covering 3.8%. Sequenced sample: peripheral blood. These receptors all stem from a man aged 45-60 years with active COVID-19.

The rearrangement links TRBV19 to TRBJ1-1; tentative D call: TRBD1 (6 bases). CDR1 and CDR2 from the germline V gene are LNHDA and SQIVND (reference sequence). The V gene lost 10 bases and the J gene lost 0 bases, with 9 bases spanning the gap. This CDR3 spans 12 amino acids. CDR3 amino acids: CATGEMNTEAFF. The CDR3 region has the DNA TGTGCCACAGGGGAAATGAACACTGAAGCTTTCTTT.

CDR3 nucleotides: TGTGCCAGCGCGGCCGGGACTTCGAGCAATGGCGAGCAGTACTTC. Translating gives CASAAGTSSNGEQYF. V usage is TRBV2 and J usage is TRBJ2-7, with a weak D call TRBD2 (6 bases). This CDR3 contains 15 residues. Trimming removed 8 bases at V and 6 bases at J, with 23 bases between. Germline CDR1 is SNHLY and CDR2 is FYNNEI.

The rearrangement uses TRBV29-1 and TRBJ2-5, with 10 bases fitting TRBD2. The trim removed 3 bases at V and 1 base at J, leaving 5 bases unmatched. The CDR3 covers 15 residues. Germline CDR1 and CDR2: SQVTM and ANQGSEA. The CDR3 DNA is TGCAGCGTTGATTCTCCTAGCGGGGGCCAAGAGACCCAGTACTTC. Residues: CSVDSPSGGQETQYF.

The V and J genes are TRBV29-1 and TRBJ1-2; 9 bases map to TRBD1. Germline V gene data show CDR1 as SQVTM and CDR2 as ANQGSEA. Trimming took 2 bases from V and 4 from J; bases not matched to a gene: 5. The CDR3 extends over 14 amino acids. CDR3 residues: CSVELTGGAYGYTF. CDR3 bases: TGCAGCGTTGAATTAACAGGGGGCGCCTATGGCTACACCTTC.

The V gene is TRBV7-7, the J gene TRBJ2-2; D is unclear. The CDR3 runs to 13 residues. CDR1 is SSHAT, CDR2 FNYEAQ, per germline (reference sequence). Trimming cost V 5 bases and J 4 bases, with 8 bases left between them. The CDR3 region has the DNA TGTGCCAGCAGCGCCTATGGCACCGGGGAGCTGTTTTTT. This encodes CASSAYGTGELFF.

The chain carries TRBV7-8 and TRBJ2-3, with TRBD2 matching over 12 bases. The germline gives CDR1 SGHVS, CDR2 FQNEAQ. This CDR3 has 16 residues. The V segment lost 3 bases and the J segment 5 bases; nucleotides outside the gene matches: 6. The CDR3 is CASSFTSGGNVDTQYF. The CDR3 region has the DNA TGTGCCAGCAGCTTTACTAGCGGGGGGAATGTAGATACGCAGTATTTT.

This clone was detected a few times. The rearrangement joins TRBV3-1 (or the pseudogene TRBV3-2) to TRBJ2-7, with 7 nucleotides matching TRBD2. In germline, CDR1 is LGHDT, CDR2 YNNKEL (reference sequence). CDR3 size: 14 residues. Germline trimming cut 4 bases from V and 3 bases from J; bases unmatched to any gene: 6. In nucleotides, the CDR3 is TGTGCCAGCAGCCCAATGGCTAGCGGCTACGAGCAGTACTTC. Protein sequence: CASSPMASGYEQYF.

Here the CDR3 reads CASSPQVENTIYF. In DNA, the CDR3 is TGTGCCAGCAGCCCTCAGGTGGAAAACACCATATATTTT. The chain links TRBV9 to TRBJ1-3; D remains unclear. The germline V gene has CDR1 SGDLS and CDR2 YYNGEE. Trimming left V 4 bases short and J 6 bases short, with 11 bases between. This CDR3 has 13 residues.

A single count supports this clone. J is TRBJ1-1 and V is TRBV5-5; 7 positions agree with TRBD1. Looked up from germline, CDR1 is SGHKS and CDR2 is YYEKEE (reference sequence). V lost 5 bases, J lost 4 bases, and 14 bases stayed unmatched. The CDR3 extends over 16 amino acids. The chain's CDR3 is CASRNTGQLSSTEAFF. In DNA form, the CDR3 reads TGTGCCAGCAGGAACACGGGACAGTTGAGTTCCACTGAAGCTTTCTTT.

The V call is TRBV7-6, the J call TRBJ2-5; 8 bases fit TRBD1. This CDR3 spans 14 amino acids. Germline V gene sequence: CDR1 SGHVS, CDR2 FNYEAQ. Germline trimming cut 8 bases from V and 6 bases from J; bases unmatched to any gene: 11. The CDR3 bases are TGTGCCAGCGCCGACCGGACAGGGAGGCAGACCCAGTACTTC. Amino acid sequence: CASADRTGRQTQYF. Combining the CDR3 with reference TRBV7-6 and TRBJ2-5 gives the whole variable domain GAGVSQSPRYKVTKRGQDVALRCDPISGHVSLYWYRQALGQGPEFLTYFNYEAQQDKSGLPNDRFSAERPEGSISTLTIQRTEQRDSAMYRCASADRTGRQTQYFGPGTRLLVL.

V and J are TRBV5-1 and TRBJ1-4; TRBD1 is a possible D gene (5 bases). The CDR3 is 18 residues long. CDR1 and CDR2 (germline): SGHRS, YFSETQ. With 4 bases removed from V and 5 bases from J, the gap between germline ends came to 24 bases. The chain's CDR3 is CASSRGILRIEGNEKLFF. DNA for the CDR3: TGCGCCAGCAGCCGCGGGATCCTTCGCATCGAGGGGAATGAAAAACTGTTTTTT.

V and J are TRBV11-3 and TRBJ2-3, with TRBD2 matching 10 bases. This CDR3 is 16 amino acids long. The germline gives CDR1 SGHNT, CDR2 YENEEA. V was pared by 1 base and J by 4 bases, with 5 bases of the junction left unmatched. The CDR3 spells CASSLGRAGGADTQYF. In nucleotides, the CDR3 is TGTGCCAGCAGCTTAGGACGAGCGGGGGGGGCAGATACGCAGTATTTT.

This chain uses TRBV10-3 with TRBJ1-4, with TRBD1 as a possible D gene (5 bases). The CDR3 sequence is 15 residues long. The germline CDR1 and CDR2 sequences are ENHRY and SYGVKD. V was pared by 11 bases and J by 2 bases, with 18 bases between. As DNA, the CDR3 is TGTGCCTCCGCCCGGGGGTTTTCTACTAATGAAAAACTGTTTTTT. It is translated as CASARGFSTNEKLFF.

The V and J genes are TRBV4-3 and TRBJ1-3; D gene uncertain. CDR1 and CDR2 from the germline V gene are LGHNA and YSLEER. This CDR3 spans 13 amino acids. Between the trimmed V and J ends, which lost 2 bases and 1 base, there was a span of 3 bases. DNA for the CDR3: TGCGCCAGCAGCCAATCTTCTGGAAACACCATATATTTT. Translating gives CASSQSSGNTIYF.

The V gene is TRBV5-1, the J gene TRBJ2-1, with D tentatively TRBD2 (5 bases). The V end was cut by 5 bases, the J end by 0 bases, with 12 bases between. Germline V gives CDR1 SGHRS, CDR2 YFSETQ. CDR3 length equals 15 residues. The CDR3 spells CASSPEAGSYNEQFF. Written as DNA, the CDR3 is TGCGCCAGCAGTCCGGAGGCGGGCTCCTACAATGAGCAGTTCTTC.

The table lists this clone with a count of one. The J gene is TRBJ1-2, the V gene TRBV4-1, with 10 positions matching TRBD1. In germline, CDR1 is MGHRA, CDR2 YSYEKL. V gave up 4 bases and J gave up 9 bases; unmatched junction bases: 14. CDR3 length: 16 amino acids. CDR3 in amino acids: CASSRLGWDRGSRYTF. CDR3 nucleotide sequence: TGCGCCAGCAGCCGACTAGGCTGGGACAGGGGTTCGCGCTACACCTTC.

The V call is TRBV7-9, the J call TRBJ1-4; 8 bases align to TRBD1. Germline V gene lookup returns CDR1 SEHNR and CDR2 FQNEAQ (reference sequence). The J segment lost 2 bases and the V segment lost 5 bases, leaving 1 base of the junction unmatched. CDR3 length: 14 amino acids. The chain's CDR3 is CASSHRGTNEKLFF. The DNA of the CDR3 is TGTGCCAGCAGCCACAGGGGGACTAATGAAAAACTGTTTTTT.

The chain uses TRBV19 and TRBJ2-7; D uncertain. Trimming cost V 5 bases and J 1 base, with 9 bases left between them. CDR1 is LNHDA and CDR2 is SQIVND in the germline V gene (reference sequence). This CDR3 contains 13 residues. The CDR3 loop reads CASSSLTSYEQYF. CDR3 nucleotides: TGTGCCAGTAGTTCGCTGACATCCTACGAGCAGTACTTC.

The V and J genes are TRBV7-9 and TRBJ1-2, with TRBD1 matching over 8 bases. The V gene end was trimmed by 2 bases and the J gene end by 6 bases; junction bases not matched to a gene: 2. This CDR3 is 13 amino acids long. CDR1 SEHNR and CDR2 FQNEAQ come from the germline V gene (reference sequence). This CDR3 reads CASSLQGADGYTF. CDR3 in DNA: TGTGCCAGCAGCTTACAGGGGGCGGATGGCTACACCTTC.

CDR3 nucleotide sequence: TGTGCCAGCAGTTCGCGGGACAGGGGAAGGGTATTTGATGGCTACACCTTC. This codes for CASSSRDRGRVFDGYTF. The genes are TRBV25-1 and TRBJ1-2, with 10 bases fitting TRBD1. Germline V gene sequence: CDR1 MGHDK, CDR2 SYGVNS. The CDR3 runs to 17 residues. V lost 5 bases to trimming and J lost 6 bases; unmatched junction nucleotides: 15.

The chain joins TRBV5-1 to TRBJ2-3; 13 nucleotides match TRBD2. CDR3 length: 15 amino acids. V was pared by 4 bases and J by 1 base, with 0 bases of the junction left unmatched. Germline CDR1 is SGHRS and CDR2 is YFSETQ. The CDR3 protein is CASSTSGGGTDTQYF. CDR3 DNA sequence: TGCGCCAGCAGCACTAGCGGGGGGGGCACAGATACGCAGTATTTT. The whole variable domain, filled in from reference TRBV5-1 and TRBJ2-3, reads KAGVTQTPRYLIKTRGQQVTLSCSPISGHRSVSWYQQTPGQGLQFLFEYFSETQRNKGNFPGRFSGRQFSNSRSEMNVSTLELGDSALYLCASSTSGGGTDTQYFGPGTRLTVL.

The chain employs TRBV4-2 and TRBJ1-2; D unresolved. This CDR3 comprises 15 residues. The V and J ends lost 0 bases and 4 bases respectively, with 12 bases between them. Germline V gene sequence: CDR1 LGHNA, CDR2 YNFKEQ. CDR3 sequence: CASSQDSAGFYGYTF. The CDR3 DNA reads as TGTGCCAGCAGCCAAGATAGTGCAGGCTTCTATGGCTACACCTTC.

The rearrangement links TRBV12-3 or TRBV12-4 to TRBJ2-5; the D gene is possibly TRBD2 (5 bases). This CDR3 has 11 residues. Trimming removed 8 bases from V and 8 bases from J, with 12 bases in between. This CDR3 reads CASGTRVTQYF. Written as DNA, the CDR3 is TGTGCCAGCGGCACGAGGGTTACCCAGTACTTC.

The rearrangement joins TRBV5-1 to TRBJ1-2; 8 bases fit TRBD1. The junction had 6 bases not matched to a gene; V was cut back by 4 bases and J by 4 bases. Germline CDR1 is SGHRS and CDR2 is YFSETQ. The CDR3 is made up of 14 amino acids. As DNA, the CDR3 is TGCGCCAGCAGCGTCGGACAGGGAGGCTATGGCTACACCTTC. Translating it yields CASSVGQGGYGYTF.

The chain combines TRBV7-2 with TRBJ2-2; maybe TRBD2 (6 bases). The CDR3 runs to 14 residues. The V gene's germline CDR1 is SGHTA and CDR2 FQGNSA. V gave up 8 bases and J gave up 4 bases, with 14 bases separating them. CDR3 residues: CASRGGAFTGELFF. The CDR3 coding sequence is TGTGCCAGCCGAGGCGGGGCATTCACCGGGGAGCTGTTTTTT.

The chain has TRBV5-1 and TRBJ2-5, with TRBD2 matching 14 bases. CDR1 is SGHRS and CDR2 is YFSETQ in the germline V gene. Trimming took 3 bases from V and 5 from J; bases not matched to a gene: 6. The CDR3 has 16 amino acids. The chain's CDR3 is CASSWTSGGTGETQYF. CDR3 in DNA: TGCGCCAGCAGCTGGACTAGCGGGGGGACCGGGGAGACCCAGTACTTC.

The V gene is TRBV28, the J gene TRBJ1-3; D ambiguous. Germline CDR1 reads MDHEN; CDR2 reads SYDVKM. Trimming shortened V by 5 bases and J by 0 bases, and 11 bases separated the two germline ends. CDR3 length: 15 residues. CDR3 region: CASSPRSYSGNTIYF. CDR3 bases: TGTGCCAGCAGTCCCCGGTCCTACTCTGGAAACACCATATATTTT.

The rearrangement links TRBV12-3 or TRBV12-4 to TRBJ1-3; D is unresolved. V was shortened by 7 bases and J by 4 bases, with 11 bases between the two germline ends. This CDR3 has 13 residues. CDR3 sequence: CASTRNGGNTIYF. The CDR3 DNA is TGTGCCAGCACTCGAAACGGGGGAAACACCATATATTTT.

The CDR3 loop is CASSKQRGRRFQETQYF. The CDR3 DNA sequence: TGTGCCAGCAGTAAACAGCGGGGGAGGAGGTTTCAAGAGACCCAGTACTTC. The V call is TRBV6-2 or TRBV6-3, the J call TRBJ2-5, with 8 bases aligning to TRBD2. The germline gives CDR1 MNHEY, CDR2 SVGEGT. CDR3 length: 17 amino acids. The V and J ends lost 5 bases and 2 bases, in that order; junction bases with no gene match: 13.

The chain joins TRBV2 to TRBJ2-7, with TRBD1 as a possible D gene (5 bases). In germline, CDR1 is SNHLY, CDR2 FYNNEI. Trimming took 7 bases from V and 0 from J, leaving 13 bases between them. CDR3 size: 14 residues. The CDR3 loop is CASNLERGSYEQYF. The CDR3 DNA reads TGTGCCAGCAACCTGGAAAGGGGCTCCTACGAGCAGTACTTC.

This chain uses TRBV4-3 with TRBJ1-2; no reliable D call. Germline V lookup: CDR1 LGHNA, CDR2 YSLEER. The CDR3 has 15 amino acids. V lost 0 bases and J lost 4, with 12 bases in between. The CDR3 coding sequence is TGCGCCAGCAGCCAAGAGAGGGAGCGGGGCTATGGCTACACCTTC. Residues: CASSQERERGYGYTF.

The chain joins TRBV5-1 to TRBJ1-1; maybe TRBD1 (6 bases). CDR1 is SGHRS and CDR2 is YFSETQ in the germline V gene. V was clipped by 4 bases and J by 5 bases, with 24 bases between them. This CDR3 is built from 17 residues. Here the CDR3 DNA reads TGCGCCAGCAGCCATAACAGGGCCCTCCCGCTCGGGACTGAAGCTTTCTTT. Its protein is CASSHNRALPLGTEAFF.